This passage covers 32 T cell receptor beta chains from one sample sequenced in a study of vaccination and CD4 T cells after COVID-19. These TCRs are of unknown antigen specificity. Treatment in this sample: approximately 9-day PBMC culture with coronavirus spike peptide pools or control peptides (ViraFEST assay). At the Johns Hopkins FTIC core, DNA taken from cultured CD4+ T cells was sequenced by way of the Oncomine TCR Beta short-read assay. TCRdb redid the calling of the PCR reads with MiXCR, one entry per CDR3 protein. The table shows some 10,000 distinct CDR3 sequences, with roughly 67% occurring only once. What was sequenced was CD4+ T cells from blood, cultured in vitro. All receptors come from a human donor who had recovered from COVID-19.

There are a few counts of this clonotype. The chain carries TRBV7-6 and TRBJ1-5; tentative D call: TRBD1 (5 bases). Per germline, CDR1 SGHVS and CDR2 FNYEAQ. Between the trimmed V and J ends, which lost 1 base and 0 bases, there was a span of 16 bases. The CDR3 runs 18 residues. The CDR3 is CASSLGGTPVRSNQPQHF. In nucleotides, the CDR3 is TGTGCCAGCAGCTTAGGTGGGACGCCGGTCCGTAGCAATCAGCCCCAGCATTTT. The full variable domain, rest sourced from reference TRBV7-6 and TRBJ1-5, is GAGVSQSPRYKVTKRGQDVALRCDPISGHVSLYWYRQALGQGPEFLTYFNYEAQQDKSGLPNDRFSAERPEGSISTLTIQRTEQRDSAMYRCASSLGGTPVRSNQPQHFGDGTRLSIL.

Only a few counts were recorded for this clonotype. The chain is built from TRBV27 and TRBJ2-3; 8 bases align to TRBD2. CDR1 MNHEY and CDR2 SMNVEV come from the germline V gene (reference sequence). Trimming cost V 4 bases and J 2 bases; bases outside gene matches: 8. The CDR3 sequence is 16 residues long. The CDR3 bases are TGTGCCAGCAGTTCCTCCGGGGGGGAAACCACAGATACGCAGTATTTT. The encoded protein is CASSSSGGETTDTQYF.

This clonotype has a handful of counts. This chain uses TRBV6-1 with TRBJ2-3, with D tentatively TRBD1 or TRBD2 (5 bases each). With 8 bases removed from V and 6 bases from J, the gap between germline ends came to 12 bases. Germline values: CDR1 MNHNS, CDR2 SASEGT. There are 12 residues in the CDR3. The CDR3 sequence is CASGRGPDTQYF. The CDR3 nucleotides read TGTGCCAGCGGAAGGGGACCCGATACGCAGTATTTT.

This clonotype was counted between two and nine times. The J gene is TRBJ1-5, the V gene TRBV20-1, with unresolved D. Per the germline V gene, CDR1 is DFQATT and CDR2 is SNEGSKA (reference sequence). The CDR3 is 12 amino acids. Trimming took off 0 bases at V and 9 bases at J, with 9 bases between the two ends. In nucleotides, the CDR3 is TGCAGTGCTAGAGATCGGGTTGGGCCCCAGCATTTT. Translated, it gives CSARDRVGPQHF.

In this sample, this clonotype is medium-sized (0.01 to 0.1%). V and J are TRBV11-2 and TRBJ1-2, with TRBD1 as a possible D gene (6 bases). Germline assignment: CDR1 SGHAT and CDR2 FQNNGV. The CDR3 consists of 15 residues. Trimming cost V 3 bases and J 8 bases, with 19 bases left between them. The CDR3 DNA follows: TGTGCCAGCAGCTTTCGGGTACAGGGCTCGTTCGGCTACACCTTC. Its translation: CASSFRVQGSFGYTF. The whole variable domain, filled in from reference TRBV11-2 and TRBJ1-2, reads EAGVAQSPRYKIIEKRQSVAFWCNPISGHATLYWYQQILGQGPKLLIQFQNNGVVDDSQLPKDRFSAERLKGVDSTLKIQPAKLEDSAVYLCASSFRVQGSFGYTFGSGTRLTVV.

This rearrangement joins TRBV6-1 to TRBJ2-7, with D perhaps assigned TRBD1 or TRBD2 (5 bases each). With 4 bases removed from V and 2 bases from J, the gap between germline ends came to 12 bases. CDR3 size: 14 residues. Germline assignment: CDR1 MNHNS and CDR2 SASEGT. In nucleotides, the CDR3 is TGTGCCAGCAGTGGTGCGACGGGACCCTACGAGCAGTACTTC. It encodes CASSGATGPYEQYF.

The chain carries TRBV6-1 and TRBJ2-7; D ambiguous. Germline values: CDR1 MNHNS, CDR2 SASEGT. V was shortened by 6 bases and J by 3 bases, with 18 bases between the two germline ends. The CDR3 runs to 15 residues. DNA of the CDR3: TGTGCCAGCAGCCGTAGTTCTACGGCTTACTACGAGCAGTACTTC. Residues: CASSRSSTAYYEQYF.

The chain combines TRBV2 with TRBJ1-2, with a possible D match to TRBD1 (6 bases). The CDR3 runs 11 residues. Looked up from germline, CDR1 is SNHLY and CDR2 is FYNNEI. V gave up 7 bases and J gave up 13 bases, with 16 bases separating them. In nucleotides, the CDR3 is TGTGCCAGCAATTTGATCCCGGGGGCCACCTTC. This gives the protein CASNLIPGATF.

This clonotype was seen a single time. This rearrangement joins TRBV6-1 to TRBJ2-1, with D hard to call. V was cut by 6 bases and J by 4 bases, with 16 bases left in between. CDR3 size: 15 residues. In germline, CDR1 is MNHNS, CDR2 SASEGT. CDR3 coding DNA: TGTGCCAGCAGAGTGGGAACCGTTGGGTACAATGAGCAGTTCTTC. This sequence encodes CASRVGTVGYNEQFF.

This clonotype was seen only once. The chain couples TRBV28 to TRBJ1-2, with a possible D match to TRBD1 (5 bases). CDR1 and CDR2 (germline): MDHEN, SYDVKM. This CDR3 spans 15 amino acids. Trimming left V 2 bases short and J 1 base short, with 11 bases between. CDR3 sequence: CASSLQGSFNYGYTF. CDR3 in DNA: TGTGCCAGCAGTTTACAGGGATCCTTTAACTATGGCTACACCTTC.

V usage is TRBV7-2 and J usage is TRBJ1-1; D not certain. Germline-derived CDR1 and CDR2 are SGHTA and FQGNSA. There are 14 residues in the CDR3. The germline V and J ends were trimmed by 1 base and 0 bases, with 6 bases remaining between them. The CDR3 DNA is TGTGCCAGCAGCTTAGGGGGTTTGAACACTGAAGCTTTCTTT. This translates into CASSLGGLNTEAFF.

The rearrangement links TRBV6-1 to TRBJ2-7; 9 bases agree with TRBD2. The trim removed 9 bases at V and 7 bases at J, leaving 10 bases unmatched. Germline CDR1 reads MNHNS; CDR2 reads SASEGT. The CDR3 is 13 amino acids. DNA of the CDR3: TGTGCCAGGAAGGGCGGGGGGGCCAAAGAGCAGTACTTC. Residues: CARKGGGAKEQYF.

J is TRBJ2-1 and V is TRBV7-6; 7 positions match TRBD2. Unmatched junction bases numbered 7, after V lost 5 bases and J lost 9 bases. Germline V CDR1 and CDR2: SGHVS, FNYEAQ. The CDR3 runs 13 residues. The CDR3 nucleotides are TGTGCCAGCAGCCTCGAGCGGGGCCGTGAGCAGTTCTTC. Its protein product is CASSLERGREQFF. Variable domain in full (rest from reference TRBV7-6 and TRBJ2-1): GAGVSQSPRYKVTKRGQDVALRCDPISGHVSLYWYRQALGQGPEFLTYFNYEAQQDKSGLPNDRFSAERPEGSISTLTIQRTEQRDSAMYRCASSLERGREQFFGPGTRLTVL.

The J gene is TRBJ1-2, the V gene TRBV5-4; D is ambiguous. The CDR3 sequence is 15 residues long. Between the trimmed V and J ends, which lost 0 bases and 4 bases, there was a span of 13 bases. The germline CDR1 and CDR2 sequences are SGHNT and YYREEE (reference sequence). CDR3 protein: CASSLGRGVSYGYTF. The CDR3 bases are TGTGCCAGCAGCTTGGGGCGCGGGGTTAGCTATGGCTACACCTTC.

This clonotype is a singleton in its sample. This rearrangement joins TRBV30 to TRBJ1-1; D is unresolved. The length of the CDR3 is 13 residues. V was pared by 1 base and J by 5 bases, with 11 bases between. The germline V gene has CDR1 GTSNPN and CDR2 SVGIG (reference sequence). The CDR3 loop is CAWSGTSWTEAFF. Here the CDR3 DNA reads TGTGCCTGGAGTGGGACCTCATGGACTGAAGCTTTCTTT.

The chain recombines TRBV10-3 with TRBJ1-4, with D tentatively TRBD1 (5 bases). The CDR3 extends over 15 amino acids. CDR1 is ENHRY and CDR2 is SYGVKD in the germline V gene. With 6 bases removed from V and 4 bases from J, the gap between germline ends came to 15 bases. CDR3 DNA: TGTGCCATCAGCAGATCTGACAGCCTTAATGAAAAACTGTTTTTT. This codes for CAISRSDSLNEKLFF.

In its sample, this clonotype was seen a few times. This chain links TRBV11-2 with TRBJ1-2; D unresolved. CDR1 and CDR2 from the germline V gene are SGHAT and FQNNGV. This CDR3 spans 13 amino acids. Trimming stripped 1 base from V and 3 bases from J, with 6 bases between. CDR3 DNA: TGTGCCAGCAGCTTAGTCCCAGACTATGGCTACACCTTC. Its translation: CASSLVPDYGYTF.

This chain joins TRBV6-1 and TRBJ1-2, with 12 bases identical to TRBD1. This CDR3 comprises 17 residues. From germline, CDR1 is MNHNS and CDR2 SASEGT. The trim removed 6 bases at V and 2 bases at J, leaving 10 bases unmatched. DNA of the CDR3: TGTGCCAGCAGACCCGGGACAGGGGGCTATGAAAACTATGGCTACACCTTC. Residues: CASRPGTGGYENYGYTF.

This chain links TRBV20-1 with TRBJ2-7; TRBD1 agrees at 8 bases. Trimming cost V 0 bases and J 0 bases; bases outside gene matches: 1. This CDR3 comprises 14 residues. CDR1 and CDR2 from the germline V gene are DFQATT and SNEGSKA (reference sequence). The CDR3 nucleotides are TGCAGTGCTAGAGATACAGGGGGCTCCTACGAGCAGTACTTC. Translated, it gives CSARDTGGSYEQYF.

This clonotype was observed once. This chain's CDR3 is CSARDLPGYEQYF. The CDR3 DNA sequence: TGCAGTGCTAGAGATCTTCCCGGATACGAGCAGTACTTC. J is TRBJ2-7 and V is TRBV20-1; D unresolved. V was shortened by 0 bases and J by 4 bases, with 10 bases between the two germline ends. The germline gives CDR1 DFQATT, CDR2 SNEGSKA (reference sequence). This CDR3 is 13 amino acids long.

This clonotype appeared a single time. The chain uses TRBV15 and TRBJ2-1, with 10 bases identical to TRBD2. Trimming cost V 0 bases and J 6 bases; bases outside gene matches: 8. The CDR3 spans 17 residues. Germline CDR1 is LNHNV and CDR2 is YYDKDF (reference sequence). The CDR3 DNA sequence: TGTGCCACCAGCAGAGATCCGGATCTAGCGGGAGTCAATGAGCAGTTCTTC. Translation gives CATSRDPDLAGVNEQFF.

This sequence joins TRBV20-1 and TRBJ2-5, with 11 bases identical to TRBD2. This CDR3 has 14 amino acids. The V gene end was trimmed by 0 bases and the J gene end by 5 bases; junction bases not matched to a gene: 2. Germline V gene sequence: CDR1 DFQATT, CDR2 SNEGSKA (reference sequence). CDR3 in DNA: TGCAGTGCTAGAGATAGCGGGAGGGCCGAGACCCAGTACTTC. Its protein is CSARDSGRAETQYF.

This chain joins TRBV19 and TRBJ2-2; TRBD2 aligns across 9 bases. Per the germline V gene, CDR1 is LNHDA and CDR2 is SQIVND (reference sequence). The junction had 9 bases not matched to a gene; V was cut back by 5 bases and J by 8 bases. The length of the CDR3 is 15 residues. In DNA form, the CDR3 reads TGTGCCAGTAGTTCCACGGGAGCGGGAGGTGGGGAGCTGTTTTTT. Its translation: CASSSTGAGGGELFF.

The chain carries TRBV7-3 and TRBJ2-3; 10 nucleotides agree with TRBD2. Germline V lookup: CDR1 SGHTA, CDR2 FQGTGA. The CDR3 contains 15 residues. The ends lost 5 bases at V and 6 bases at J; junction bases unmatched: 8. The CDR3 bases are TGTGCCAGCAGCCCTGGGCTAGCGGGAGCCGATACGCAGTATTTT. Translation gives CASSPGLAGADTQYF. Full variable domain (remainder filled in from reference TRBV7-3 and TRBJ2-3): GAGVSQTPSNKVTEKGKYVELRCDPISGHTALYWYRQSLGQGPEFLIYFQGTGAADDSGLPNDRFFAVRPEGSVSTLKIQRTERGDSAVYLCASSPGLAGADTQYFGPGTRLTVL.

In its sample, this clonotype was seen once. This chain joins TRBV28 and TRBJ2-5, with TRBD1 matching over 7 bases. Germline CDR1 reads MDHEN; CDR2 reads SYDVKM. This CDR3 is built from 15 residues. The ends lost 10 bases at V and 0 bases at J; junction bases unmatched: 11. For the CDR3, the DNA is TGTGCCACCCCGGGACAGTCTTCGTACCAAGAGACCCAGTACTTC. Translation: CATPGQSSYQETQYF. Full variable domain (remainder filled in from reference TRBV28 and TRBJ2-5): DVKVTQSSRYLVKRTGEKVFLECVQDMDHENMFWYRQDPGLGLRLIYFSYDVKMKEKGDIPEGYSVSREKKERFSLILESASTNQTSMYLCATPGQSSYQETQYFGPGTRLLVL.

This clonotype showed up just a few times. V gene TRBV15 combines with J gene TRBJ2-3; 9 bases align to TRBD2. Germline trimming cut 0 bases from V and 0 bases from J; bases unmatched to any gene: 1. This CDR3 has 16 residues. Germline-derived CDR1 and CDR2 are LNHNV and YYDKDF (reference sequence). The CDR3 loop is CATSRETSGSTDTQYF. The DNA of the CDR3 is TGTGCCACCAGCAGAGAGACTAGCGGTAGCACAGATACGCAGTATTTT.

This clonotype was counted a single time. Here the CDR3 reads CASPYQGRPNTEAFF. The DNA of the CDR3 is TGTGCCAGTCCCTATCAGGGGCGGCCCAACACTGAAGCTTTCTTT. The rearrangement uses TRBV27 and TRBJ1-1; D is perhaps TRBD1 (6 bases). CDR1 and CDR2 (germline): MNHEY, SMNVEV (reference sequence). This CDR3 comprises 15 residues. The V end was cut by 9 bases, the J end by 2 bases, with 19 bases between.

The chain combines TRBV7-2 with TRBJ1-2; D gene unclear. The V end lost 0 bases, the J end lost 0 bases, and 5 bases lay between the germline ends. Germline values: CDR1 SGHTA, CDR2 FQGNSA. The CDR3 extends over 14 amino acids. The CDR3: CASSLAVANYGYTF. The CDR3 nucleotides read TGTGCCAGCAGCTTAGCTGTGGCTAACTATGGCTACACCTTC.

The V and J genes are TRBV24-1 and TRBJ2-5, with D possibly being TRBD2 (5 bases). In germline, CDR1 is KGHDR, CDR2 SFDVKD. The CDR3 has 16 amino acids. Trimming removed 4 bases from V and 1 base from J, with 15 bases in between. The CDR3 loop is CATSDRFGRAQETQYF. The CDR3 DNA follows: TGTGCCACCAGTGACCGCTTTGGGCGGGCCCAAGAGACCCAGTACTTC.

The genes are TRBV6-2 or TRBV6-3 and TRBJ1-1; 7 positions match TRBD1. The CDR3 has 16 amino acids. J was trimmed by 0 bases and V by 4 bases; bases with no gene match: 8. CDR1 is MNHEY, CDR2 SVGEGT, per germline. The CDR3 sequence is CASSWTPGQMNTEAFF. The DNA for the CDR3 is TGTGCCAGCAGTTGGACGCCGGGACAGATGAACACTGAAGCTTTCTTT.

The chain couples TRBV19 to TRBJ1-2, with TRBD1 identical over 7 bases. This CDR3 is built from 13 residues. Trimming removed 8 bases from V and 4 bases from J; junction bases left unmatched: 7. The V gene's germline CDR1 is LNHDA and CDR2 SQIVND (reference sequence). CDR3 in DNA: TGTGCCAGTGGGGCTTGGGACAGCTATGGCTACACCTTC. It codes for CASGAWDSYGYTF.

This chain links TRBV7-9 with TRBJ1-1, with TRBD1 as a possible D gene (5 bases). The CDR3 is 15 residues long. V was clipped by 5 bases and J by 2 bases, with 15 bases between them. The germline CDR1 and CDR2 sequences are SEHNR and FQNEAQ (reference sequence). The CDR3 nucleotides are TGTGCCAGCAGCCCAGGGCGAGGGGAAAACACTGAAGCTTTCTTT. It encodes CASSPGRGENTEAFF.